The 18 T cell receptor beta chains presented below share a single source sample, sequenced in a study of OX40 agonist ivuxolimab in advanced cancers. TCRdb keeps only in-frame clones here, not all; method: immunoSEQ multiplex PCR. The repertoire includes over 50,000 clones, around 86% of them detected once, and more than 9.5% sits in the top ten. The sample here was CD4+ or CD8+ T cells sorted from blood, taken in a trial of the OX40 agonist ivuxolimab. Receptors originate from an adult with an advanced solid tumor such as melanoma, head and neck, liver or kidney cancer.

V is TRBV4-3 and J is TRBJ1-3; the D is unclear. This CDR3 comprises 16 residues. Germline assignment: CDR1 LGHNA and CDR2 YSLEER. V lost 0 bases, J lost 0 bases, and 9 bases lay in between. As DNA, the CDR3 is TGCGCCAGCAGCCAAGATTTGCCGGGCTCTGGAAACACCATATATTTT. It codes for CASSQDLPGSGNTIYF.

This clone was observed once. This sequence joins TRBV6-6 and TRBJ2-2; D call uncertain. Trimming removed 2 bases from V and 4 bases from J, with 11 bases in between. CDR3 length equals 15 residues. Germline CDR1 and CDR2: MNHNY and SVGAGI (reference sequence). For the CDR3, the DNA is TGTGCCAGCAGTTACCCCCCAGATGGCACCGGGGAGCTGTTTTTT. Residues: CASSYPPDGTGELFF.

CDR3 coding DNA: TGTGCCAGCAGCGCGGACAGGGCCTACGAGCAGTACTTC. Protein sequence: CASSADRAYEQYF. The rearrangement joins TRBV6-1 to TRBJ2-7; TRBD1 matches at 8 bases. CDR1 and CDR2 from the germline V gene are MNHNS and SASEGT. The ends lost 6 bases at V and 2 bases at J; junction bases unmatched: 3. This CDR3 region has 13 residues.

This sequence joins TRBV5-4 and TRBJ1-6; 7 nucleotides align to TRBD1. Germline loops: CDR1 SGHNT, CDR2 YYREEE (reference sequence). CDR3 length: 14 residues. Losses at the gene ends were 3 bases for V and 7 bases for J; bases not matched to a gene: 4. The CDR3 spells CASSWDRENSPLHF. For the CDR3, the DNA is TGTGCCAGCAGCTGGGACAGAGAAAATTCACCCCTCCACTTT. The variable domain in full, completed from reference TRBV5-4 and TRBJ1-6, reads ETGVTQSPTHLIKTRGQQVTLRCSSQSGHNTVSWYQQALGQGPQFIFQYYREEENGRGNFPPRFSGLQFPNYSSELNVNALELDDSALYLCASSWDRENSPLHFGNGTRLTVT.

V is TRBV5-5 and J is TRBJ2-2, with 9 bases lining up with TRBD1. J was trimmed by 1 base and V by 2 bases; bases with no gene match: 3. CDR1 is SGHKS and CDR2 is YYEKEE in the germline V gene (reference sequence). The length of the CDR3 is 16 residues. The CDR3 loop reads CASSLTGGQNTGELFF. The CDR3 DNA reads as TGTGCCAGCAGCTTAACAGGGGGCCAGAACACCGGGGAGCTGTTTTTT.

This chain uses TRBV5-6 with TRBJ1-2; D ambiguous. V lost 5 bases, J lost 1 base, and 9 bases lay in between. This CDR3 has 13 residues. Germline-derived CDR1 and CDR2 are SGHDT and YYEEEE. The DNA for the CDR3 is TGTGCCAGCAGTTACCCTATTAACTATGGCTACACCTTC. Its protein is CASSYPINYGYTF.

The V gene is TRBV4-1, the J gene TRBJ2-5; either TRBD1 or TRBD2 may fit D (5 bases each). V was clipped by 6 bases and J by 0 bases, with 17 bases between them. Germline values: CDR1 MGHRA, CDR2 YSYEKL. CDR3 length: 16 amino acids. This CDR3 reads CASRENSGGDQETQYF. DNA for the CDR3: TGCGCCAGCAGGGAAAATAGTGGGGGTGACCAAGAGACCCAGTACTTC.

The chain joins TRBV10-3 to TRBJ2-1, with D tentatively TRBD1 (6 bases). This CDR3 is built from 12 residues. Germline CDR1 is ENHRY and CDR2 is SYGVKD. Trimming left V 6 bases short and J 7 bases short, with 10 bases between. CDR3: CAIRAQGNEQFF. The CDR3 nucleotides are TGTGCCATCAGGGCGCAGGGGAATGAGCAGTTCTTC.

A single count supports this clone. This chain joins TRBV25-1 and TRBJ1-2; 8 bases are a match to TRBD1. CDR1 is MGHDK and CDR2 is SYGVNS in the germline V gene. The junction had 5 bases not matched to a gene; V was cut back by 1 base and J by 4 bases. This CDR3 comprises 15 residues. CDR3 coding DNA: TGTGCCAGCAGTGAATGGCAGGGGGCCGTCTATGGCTACACCTTC. It codes for CASSEWQGAVYGYTF.

Only a few counts were recorded for this clone. The V and J genes are TRBV19 and TRBJ1-1, with 7 nucleotides matching TRBD1. The CDR3 extends over 14 amino acids. Germline lookup yields CDR1 LNHDA and CDR2 SQIVND (reference sequence). V dropped 7 bases and J dropped 0; count of bases not matched to a gene: 5. CDR3 DNA: TGTGCCAGTACCCCGACAGGGTTGAACACTGAAGCTTTCTTT. Amino acids: CASTPTGLNTEAFF.

This clone is medium-sized. The chain employs TRBV5-1 and TRBJ2-1; TRBD2 matches 7 bases. V trimming: 2 bases; J trimming: 0 bases; junction bases outside the gene matches: 5. CDR1 is SGHRS and CDR2 is YFSETQ in the germline V gene. This CDR3 has 16 amino acids. The CDR3 sequence is CASSFQGGGSYNEQFF. In DNA, the CDR3 is TGCGCCAGCAGCTTCCAAGGCGGGGGCTCCTACAATGAGCAGTTCTTC.

This clone was observed a single time. J is TRBJ2-7 and V is TRBV5-6, with no clear D. V shed 4 bases and J shed 3 bases, with 11 bases lying between them. CDR1 is SGHDT, CDR2 YYEEEE, per germline. The CDR3 runs to 13 residues. CDR3 loop: CASSPRSGYEQYF. CDR3 nucleotides: TGTGCCAGCAGCCCCCGATCCGGCTACGAGCAGTACTTC.

Only one count was recorded for this clone. The genes are TRBV5-5 and TRBJ2-5, with D perhaps given as TRBD1 or TRBD2 (5 bases each). This CDR3 is 17 amino acids long. The germline V and J ends were trimmed by 2 bases and 9 bases, with 26 bases remaining between them. Germline V CDR1 and CDR2: SGHKS, YYEKEE (reference sequence). This chain's CDR3 is CASSFRDATVFDVPQYF. The CDR3 region has the DNA TGTGCCAGCAGCTTTCGGGACGCGACAGTATTTGATGTGCCCCAGTACTTC.

V and J are TRBV7-3 and TRBJ1-4; tentatively, D is TRBD1 (6 bases). CDR3 length: 15 residues. V was pared by 7 bases and J by 0 bases, with 12 bases between. Germline V gene sequence: CDR1 SGHTA, CDR2 FQGTGA. CDR3 in amino acids: CASKTGTTTNEKLFF. CDR3 DNA: TGTGCCAGCAAGACCGGGACAACAACTAATGAAAAACTGTTTTTT.

This clone showed up just a few times. The chain has TRBV6-5 and TRBJ1-2; 10 positions match TRBD1. V was clipped by 5 bases and J by 6 bases; unmatched bases: 3. CDR1 is MNHEY and CDR2 is SVGAGI in the germline V gene. The CDR3 spans 13 residues. This CDR3 reads CASSTGTGDGYTF. The DNA for the CDR3 is TGTGCCAGCAGTACGGGGACAGGGGATGGCTACACCTTC.

V and J are TRBV5-4 and TRBJ2-1, with D uncertain. CDR3 length equals 15 residues. Trimming removed 4 bases from V and 4 bases from J, with 15 bases in between. CDR1 and CDR2 (germline): SGHNT, YYREEE (reference sequence). This CDR3 reads CASSPSQDPYNEQFF. The CDR3, as DNA: TGTGCCAGCAGCCCTAGTCAAGATCCTTACAATGAGCAGTTCTTC.

The chain carries TRBV9 and TRBJ1-1; weak D call: TRBD1 (5 bases). The V and J ends lost 6 bases and 3 bases respectively, with 18 bases between them. CDR1 is SGDLS and CDR2 is YYNGEE in the germline V gene. The CDR3 consists of 15 residues. The CDR3 DNA is TGTGCCAGCACCCCGGGGGGGGGAGAGCACACTGAAGCTTTCTTT. It encodes CASTPGGGEHTEAFF.

This sequence joins TRBV9 and TRBJ1-4; tentatively, D is TRBD1 (5 bases). Germline CDR1 is SGDLS and CDR2 is YYNGEE. The CDR3 contains 15 residues. V dropped 0 bases and J dropped 8 bases, with 14 bases sitting between them. This CDR3 is CASSVGFRVGEKLFF. The CDR3 DNA follows: TGTGCCAGCAGCGTAGGATTCAGGGTGGGGGAAAAACTGTTTTTT.